This paragraph reports one TCR beta chain. No antigen is known for it. This CDR3 has 13 amino acids. The ends were cut back, 7 bases at V and 4 bases at J, with 14 bases in the middle. Germline loops: CDR1 SQVTM, CDR2 ANQGSEA. Amplified TCR beta CDR3 regions came from RNA transcripts. First-round RT-PCR with HTBI primers amplified the TCR CDR3 region. TCRdb independently ran MiXCR on the multiplex PCR reads; one entry per CDR3 protein. There are hundreds of thousands of distinct CDR3 sequences in the sample; 14% occur only once, and roughly a tenth lies in the top ten. The record originates from a study of T cells in Graves' hyperthyroidism and ophthalmopathy. Regarding the study as a whole: In blood, most of the thyroid clonotypes expanded above 0.001 were also present.

Sample: blood. This chain uses TRBV29-1 with TRBJ2-1; no firm D call. The sequence derives from a woman between 18 and 29 years old with Graves' hyperthyroidism. CDR3 bases: TGCAGCGCCGAACTCGACGGATACAATGAGCAGTTCTTC. This gives the protein CSAELDGYNEQFF.